This section outlines one T cell receptor (beta chain) sequence together with its context. Its matching antigen is unknown. The sample comes from a study of CXCR3-negative and CXCR3-positive naive CD8 T cells. General observations from the study: TRB CDR3s of CXCR3-positive naive cells were more hydrophobic than those of CXCR3-negative naive cells.

Identification of naive CD8+ T cells rested on CD45RO-CCR7+CD27+CD95- status. The libraries of TRB cDNA were constructed through 5' RACE using UMI labels. For each CDR3 protein, TCRdb gives one entry from its re-call of the 5' RACE reads, without DNA. The sample table sets out approximately 130,000 distinct CDR3 sequences. This sequence originates from a human donor in good health. Some clones in this sample may be carry-over from other donors' samples. Sequenced material: naive CXCR3+ CD8+ T cells from blood. Indicated subset: CD45RO-CCR7+CD27+CD95- naive CD8+ T cells expressing CXCR3 (TNR3+).

The CDR3 reads CATSRGRGQGVSYNSPLHF. The V and J genes are TRBV15 and TRBJ1-6; the TRBD1 assignment by TCRdb is unverifiable without DNA. Germline CDR1 and CDR2: LNHNV and YYDKDF (reference sequence). This CDR3 is built from 19 residues. The full variable domain, rest sourced from reference TRBV15 and TRBJ1-6, is DAMVIQNPRYQVTQFGKPVTLSCSQTLNHNVMYWYQQKSSQAPKLLFHYYDKDFNNEADTPDNFQSRRPNTSFCFLDIRSPGLGDTAMYLCATSRGRGQGVSYNSPLHFGNGTRLTVT.